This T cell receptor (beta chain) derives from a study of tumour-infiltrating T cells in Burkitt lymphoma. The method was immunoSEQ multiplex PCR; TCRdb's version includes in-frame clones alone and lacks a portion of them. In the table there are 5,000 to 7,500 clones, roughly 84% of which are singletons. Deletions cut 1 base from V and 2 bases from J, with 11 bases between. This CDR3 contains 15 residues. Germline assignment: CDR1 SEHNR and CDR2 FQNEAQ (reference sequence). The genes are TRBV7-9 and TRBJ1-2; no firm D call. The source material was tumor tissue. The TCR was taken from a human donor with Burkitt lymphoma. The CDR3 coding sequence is TGTGCCAGCAGCTTAGTCCAGAAGGGAAACTATGGCTACACCTTC. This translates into CASSLVQKGNYGYTF.